The text below deals with one T cell receptor (beta chain). The data were obtained in a study of blood T cell repertoires in COVID-19. About the study: From T cells, B-cell-depleted T cells, or PBMCs came the material, which was cDNA or gDNA.

Repertoires were generated with immunoSEQ multiplex PCR, while TCRdb's copy carries only in-frame clones and drops some. The table shows more than 90,000 clones, with over 75% occurring only once. V lost 0 bases to trimming and J lost 7 bases; unmatched junction nucleotides: 3. Germline CDR1 reads LGHDT; CDR2 reads YNNKEL (reference sequence). There are 15 residues in the CDR3. Specimen: peripheral blood. The rearrangement links TRBV3-1 (or the pseudogene TRBV3-2) to TRBJ2-3; the match to TRBD2 covers 11 bases. The clonotype originates from a man aged 50-59 years with acute or convalescent COVID-19. CDR3 DNA: TGTGCCAGCAGCCAAGAACTAGCGGGGGATTATACGCAGTATTTT. Translation: CASSQELAGDYTQYF.